One and the same sample provided the 32 T cell receptor beta chains below, sequenced in a study of regulatory T cells in long-lasting Graves disease. Arm-PCR of CDR3 regions and iRepertoire HTBI primers were used to build TCR beta libraries. TCRdb reprocessed the multiplex PCR reads via MiXCR and lists one record per CDR3 protein. The sample has more than 650,000 distinct CDR3 sequences, 25% to 35% seen once; the top ten hold 35% to 55%. Time point: persistent/refractory GD, antithyroid drugs over 5 years with positive TRAb. Making the TCR library involved RNA that had been extracted from PBMCs. The material was peripheral blood mononuclear cells (PBMCs), obtained when the disease was refractory, from a patient treated with antithyroid drugs. The source is a female donor with Graves disease.

The chain couples TRBV6-2 or TRBV6-3 to TRBJ1-6; D is undetermined. The ends were cut back, 5 bases at V and 7 bases at J, with 9 bases in the middle. The CDR3 contains 13 residues. Germline CDR1 and CDR2: MNHEY and SVGEGT. CDR3 loop: CASSAVLNSPLHF. DNA for the CDR3: TGTGCCAGCAGTGCTGTCCTCAATTCACCCCTCCACTTT.

The J gene is TRBJ1-1, the V gene TRBV12-3 or TRBV12-4; D gene unclear. Trimming cost V 6 bases and J 2 bases, with 16 bases left between them. The CDR3 is 15 amino acids. CDR3 DNA: TGTGCCAGCAGCTATCTACCTCGGGGTAACACTGAAGCTTTCTTT. This translates into CASSYLPRGNTEAFF.

This rearrangement joins TRBV30 to TRBJ1-1, with D perhaps TRBD1 (6 bases). CDR3 size: 13 residues. Trimming shortened V by 7 bases and J by 1 base, and 13 bases separated the two germline ends. Germline loops: CDR1 GTSNPN, CDR2 SVGIG (reference sequence). CDR3 protein: CASPRRGNTEAFF. The CDR3 DNA reads as TGTGCCTCCCCCCGCAGGGGGAACACTGAAGCTTTCTTT.

This clonotype turned up a few times. J is TRBJ1-1 and V is TRBV10-3; a weak D match, TRBD1 (5 bases). V was shortened by 10 bases and J by 6 bases, with 18 bases between the two germline ends. The CDR3 is 13 residues long. CDR1 is ENHRY, CDR2 SYGVKD, per germline. The CDR3 is CASRGRSTSEAFF. The CDR3 nucleotides read TGTGCCAGCCGGGGACGATCGACCTCTGAAGCTTTCTTT.

This clonotype was seen only a few times. The chain links TRBV30 to TRBJ2-5; 9 bases agree with TRBD2. Germline V gene sequence: CDR1 GTSNPN, CDR2 SVGIG (reference sequence). The CDR3 length is 16 residues. V was clipped by 0 bases and J by 2 bases; unmatched bases: 7. Written as DNA, the CDR3 is TGTGCCTGGAGTGTCCGGTGGACTAGCGTACAAGAGACCCAGTACTTC. Translation: CAWSVRWTSVQETQYF.

This clonotype has more than one count but fewer than ten. The chain is built from TRBV20-1 and TRBJ1-2; 7 bases are shared with TRBD1. Germline V gives CDR1 DFQATT, CDR2 SNEGSKA (reference sequence). V shed 6 bases, J shed 6 bases, and the junction held 7 bases outside the gene matches. There are 12 residues in the CDR3. The CDR3 protein is CSAVGQVDGYTF. For the CDR3, the DNA is TGCAGTGCCGTCGGACAGGTTGATGGCTACACCTTC.

This chain uses TRBV14 with TRBJ2-7; 9 bases line up with TRBD1. After removal of 3 bases from V and 7 bases from J, the junction contained 10 bases not matched to a gene. From germline, CDR1 is SGHDN and CDR2 FVKESK. The CDR3 has 15 residues. This CDR3 is CASSQLQGAREEQYF. CDR3 bases: TGTGCCAGCAGCCAGTTACAGGGGGCGCGGGAAGAGCAGTACTTC.

This chain uses TRBV18 with TRBJ1-1; D not resolved. V was shortened by 2 bases and J by 1 base, with 11 bases between the two germline ends. The CDR3 length is 15 residues. Looked up from germline, CDR1 is KGHSH and CDR2 is LQKENI. CDR3 sequence (DNA): TGTGCCAGCTCACCAATGACTGGCGGGAACACTGAAGCTTTCTTT. Residues: CASSPMTGGNTEAFF.

The table lists this clonotype with many counts. This chain joins TRBV2 and TRBJ1-2, with D maybe TRBD1 (5 bases). The CDR3 runs 15 residues. CDR1 and CDR2 (germline): SNHLY, FYNNEI. V dropped 6 bases and J dropped 4 bases, with 18 bases sitting between them. Written as DNA, the CDR3 is TGTGCCAGCAGCGTCGGGACGGCGCAATCCTATGGCTACACCTTC. This sequence encodes CASSVGTAQSYGYTF.

The rearrangement uses TRBV6-1 and TRBJ1-1; no reliable D call. This CDR3 has 11 residues. The V gene lost 3 bases and the J gene lost 5 bases, with 4 bases spanning the gap. Germline CDR1 is MNHNS and CDR2 is SASEGT. DNA of the CDR3: TGTGCCAGCAGTGACGGGACTGAAGCTTTCTTT. Its translation is CASSDGTEAFF.

The chain has TRBV5-1 and TRBJ1-2; 7 positions match TRBD1. The CDR3 consists of 16 residues. Looked up from germline, CDR1 is SGHRS and CDR2 is YFSETQ. J was trimmed by 5 bases and V by 1 base; bases with no gene match: 11. The CDR3 loop is CASSLSDRFPNYGYTF. CDR3 bases: TGCGCCAGCAGCTTGTCGGACAGGTTCCCGAATTATGGCTACACCTTC.

This sequence joins TRBV6-2 or TRBV6-3 and TRBJ1-4, with D unresolved. The ends were cut back, 0 bases at V and 8 bases at J, with 4 bases in the middle. This CDR3 has 12 amino acids. Germline loops: CDR1 MNHEY, CDR2 SVGEGT. This chain's CDR3 is CASSYSEEKLFF. DNA for the CDR3: TGTGCCAGCAGTTACTCGGAAGAAAAACTGTTTTTT.

The rearrangement joins TRBV5-1 to TRBJ1-1, with D possibly being TRBD1 (5 bases). Trimming pared 4 bases from V and 1 base from J, leaving 17 bases between. The CDR3 runs to 16 residues. Germline CDR1 SGHRS, CDR2 YFSETQ. Here the CDR3 DNA reads TGCGCCAGCAGCCCCGGGTTCGCAGGGAGGAACACTGAAGCTTTCTTT. This encodes CASSPGFAGRNTEAFF.

The J gene is TRBJ1-6, the V gene TRBV9, with D hard to call. The germline V gene encodes CDR1 SGDLS and CDR2 YYNGEE. This CDR3 has 16 amino acids. Trimming removed 1 base at V and 11 bases at J, with 19 bases between. The chain's CDR3 is CASSVSPLWAKTPLHF. DNA of the CDR3: TGTGCCAGCAGCGTATCCCCCCTTTGGGCTAAGACACCCCTCCACTTT.

V is TRBV7-4 and J is TRBJ2-1; 12 nucleotides agree with TRBD2. V gave up 2 bases and J gave up 7 bases; unmatched junction bases: 12. CDR1 and CDR2 from the germline V gene are SGHVT and SQSDAQ. This CDR3 region has 18 residues. The CDR3 region is CASSLPEYLAGGWNEQFF. The DNA of the CDR3 is TGTGCCAGCAGCTTACCCGAATACCTAGCGGGAGGGTGGAATGAGCAGTTCTTC.

V and J are TRBV6-1 and TRBJ1-5; TRBD1 is a possible D gene (6 bases). Per the germline V gene, CDR1 is MNHNS and CDR2 is SASEGT. CDR3 length: 12 amino acids. The V and J ends lost 7 bases and 5 bases respectively, with 9 bases between them. This CDR3 is CASKDSYQPQHF. DNA of the CDR3: TGTGCCAGCAAGGACAGTTATCAGCCCCAGCATTTT.

The rearrangement links TRBV9 to TRBJ1-5; maybe TRBD1 (5 bases). The CDR3 is 15 residues long. Trimming removed 3 bases at V and 2 bases at J, with 12 bases between. Germline loops: CDR1 SGDLS, CDR2 YYNGEE. The CDR3 DNA follows: TGTGCCAGCAGCGCGGGACCCTGGGGCAATCAGCCCCAGCATTTT. This codes for CASSAGPWGNQPQHF.

This clonotype was counted many times. The chain recombines TRBV12-3 or TRBV12-4 with TRBJ2-5; 7 bases map to TRBD2. After removal of 7 bases from V and 4 bases from J, the junction contained 6 bases not matched to a gene. This CDR3 comprises 13 residues. Written as DNA, the CDR3 is TGTGCCAGCATGAGCGGGATGGCAGAGACCCAGTACTTC. It specifies CASMSGMAETQYF.

The chain employs TRBV20-1 and TRBJ2-1, with D tentatively TRBD2 (6 bases). The CDR3 is made up of 16 amino acids. V was clipped by 0 bases and J by 8 bases, with 20 bases between them. CDR1 and CDR2 from the germline V gene are DFQATT and SNEGSKA (reference sequence). In DNA form, the CDR3 reads TGCAGTGCTAGAGAAACTAGCCCCTCAGAGTGGTATGAGCAGTTCTTC. Its protein product is CSARETSPSEWYEQFF.

V and J are TRBV7-3 and TRBJ2-5, with D perhaps given as TRBD1 or TRBD2 (6 bases each). The CDR3 consists of 15 residues. The germline CDR1 and CDR2 sequences are SGHTA and FQGTGA. V was clipped by 0 bases and J by 1 base, with 9 bases between them. This CDR3 is CASSLTGGSQETQYF. Written as DNA, the CDR3 is TGTGCCAGCAGCTTAACGGGGGGCAGCCAAGAGACCCAGTACTTC.

This clonotype was found a few times. The chain links TRBV9 to TRBJ1-2, with unresolved D. The germline gives CDR1 SGDLS, CDR2 YYNGEE. V lost 0 bases, J lost 8 bases, and 11 bases lay in between. The CDR3 covers 13 residues. CDR3 in DNA: TGTGCCAGCAGCGTAGGTGGACCGCGCGGCTACACCTTC. It encodes CASSVGGPRGYTF.

Comment on this clonotype: Because the CDR3 is missing its conserved closing phenylalanine or tryptophan, this is likely a read error. The chain couples TRBV28 to TRBJ1-2; weak D call: TRBD1 (5 bases). The germline gives CDR1 MDHEN, CDR2 SYDVKM. This CDR3 comprises 12 residues. V was pared by 5 bases and J by 8 bases, with 12 bases between. This CDR3 is CASSPPGFGYTS. DNA for the CDR3: TGTGCCAGCAGTCCTCCAGGGTTCGGCTACACCTCC.

With regard to this clonotype: Being one base from a much bigger clone, this may be a read error. CDR3 amino acids: CASSYSRRDVNTEALF. Written as DNA, the CDR3 is TGTGCCAGCAGTTACTCGAGACGGGATGTAAACACTGAAGCTCTCTTT. This rearrangement joins TRBV6-2 or TRBV6-3 to TRBJ1-1; D remains ambiguous. The CDR3 runs 16 residues. Germline CDR1 MNHEY, CDR2 SVGEGT.

This chain links TRBV5-1 with TRBJ1-4; maybe TRBD1 (6 bases). The CDR3 loop spans 15 amino acids. Trimming took 2 bases from V and 7 from J, leaving 15 bases between them. Germline lookup yields CDR1 SGHRS and CDR2 YFSETQ. The CDR3 bases are TGCGCCAGCAGCTTACAGGGATCGGAGGGTGAAAAACTGTTTTTT. Its protein is CASSLQGSEGEKLFF.

The chain joins TRBV29-1 to TRBJ2-2; TRBD2 agrees at 7 bases. Trimming removed 3 bases from V and 1 base from J; junction bases left unmatched: 2. Germline CDR1 SQVTM, CDR2 ANQGSEA. The CDR3 runs 14 residues. CDR3 nucleotides: TGCAGCGTTGATTTAGCGGGGAACACCGGGGAGCTGTTTTTT. Translating gives CSVDLAGNTGELFF.

This clonotype was observed at least ten times. This chain connects TRBV20-1 to TRBJ2-5; perhaps TRBD1 as D (6 bases). The CDR3 covers 13 residues. Looked up from germline, CDR1 is DFQATT and CDR2 is SNEGSKA (reference sequence). The germline V and J ends were trimmed by 6 bases and 5 bases, with 16 bases remaining between them. The CDR3 nucleotides read TGCAGTGCCTATCCAGGGGCTGATGAGACCCAGTACTTC. Residues: CSAYPGADETQYF.

This clonotype occurred a few times. The chain combines TRBV27 with TRBJ2-1, with D perhaps matching TRBD1 (5 bases). V dropped 6 bases and J dropped 11 bases, with 17 bases sitting between them. There are 13 residues in the CDR3. Germline values: CDR1 MNHEY, CDR2 SMNVEV (reference sequence). This CDR3 is CASRKPVDSKQFF. The CDR3 DNA reads TGTGCCAGCAGGAAACCTGTCGACAGTAAGCAGTTCTTC.

The rearrangement links TRBV6-1 to TRBJ2-7, with TRBD1 matching 12 bases. V shed 6 bases and J 7 bases; nucleotides not matched to a gene: 7. The length of the CDR3 is 14 residues. CDR1 and CDR2 (germline): MNHNS, SASEGT. CDR3 coding DNA: TGTGCCAGCAGCGCGGGACAGGGGGCGCGGGAGCAGTACTTC. It codes for CASSAGQGAREQYF.

This clonotype appeared many times. The chain couples TRBV28 to TRBJ2-7; maybe TRBD2 (6 bases). CDR3 size: 10 residues. V lost 7 bases, J lost 5 bases, and 6 bases lay in between. Germline assignment: CDR1 MDHEN and CDR2 SYDVKM. CDR3 in amino acids: CASTGDEQYF. The CDR3 DNA reads as TGTGCCAGCACGGGGGACGAGCAGTACTTC.

This clonotype was picked up a small number of times. The J gene is TRBJ1-1, the V gene TRBV5-1, with D unresolved. Germline loops: CDR1 SGHRS, CDR2 YFSETQ. V gave up 4 bases and J gave up 5 bases, with 24 bases separating them. The CDR3 extends over 17 amino acids. The CDR3 nucleotides read TGCGCCAGCAGCGAAGACCGGGCGCCCGGAGGAGGGACTGAAGCTTTCTTT. Its translation is CASSEDRAPGGGTEAFF.

This clonotype came up a few times. The chain recombines TRBV6-2 or TRBV6-3 with TRBJ1-2, with D tentatively TRBD1 (6 bases). CDR1 and CDR2 from the germline V gene are MNHEY and SVGEGT. The CDR3 length is 16 residues. V was clipped by 5 bases and J by 1 base, with 17 bases between them. CDR3 nucleotide sequence: TGTGCCAGCAGTGAGCTACCGAAAGGGGGTAACTATGGCTACACCTTC. As protein: CASSELPKGGNYGYTF.

This chain links TRBV12-3 or TRBV12-4 with TRBJ1-6, with 10 nucleotides matching TRBD1. J gave up 9 bases and V 0 bases, and 5 bases lay outside the gene matches. The length of the CDR3 is 16 residues. CDR3: CASSLAGTGEFSPLHF. The DNA for the CDR3 is TGTGCCAGCAGTTTAGCCGGGACAGGGGAGTTTTCACCCCTCCACTTT.